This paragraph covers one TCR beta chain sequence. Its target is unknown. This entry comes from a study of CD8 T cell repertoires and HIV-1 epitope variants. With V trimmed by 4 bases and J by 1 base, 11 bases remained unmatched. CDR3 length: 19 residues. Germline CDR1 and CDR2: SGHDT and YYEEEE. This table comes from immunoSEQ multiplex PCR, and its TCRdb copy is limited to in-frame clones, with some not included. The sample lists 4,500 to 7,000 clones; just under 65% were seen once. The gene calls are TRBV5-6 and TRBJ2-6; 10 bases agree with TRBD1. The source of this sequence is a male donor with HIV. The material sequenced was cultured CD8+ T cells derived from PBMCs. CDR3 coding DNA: TGTGCCAGCAGCGGGGGCTGGGACAGGGGATTTTCTGGGGCCAACGTCCTGACTTTC. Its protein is CASSGGWDRGFSGANVLTF. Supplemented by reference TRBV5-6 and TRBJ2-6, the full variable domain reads DAGVTQSPTHLIKTRGQQVTLRCSPKSGHDTVSWYQQALGQGPQFIFQYYEEEERQRGNFPDRFSGHQFPNYSSELNVNALLLGDSALYLCASSGGWDRGFSGANVLTFGAGSRLTVL.